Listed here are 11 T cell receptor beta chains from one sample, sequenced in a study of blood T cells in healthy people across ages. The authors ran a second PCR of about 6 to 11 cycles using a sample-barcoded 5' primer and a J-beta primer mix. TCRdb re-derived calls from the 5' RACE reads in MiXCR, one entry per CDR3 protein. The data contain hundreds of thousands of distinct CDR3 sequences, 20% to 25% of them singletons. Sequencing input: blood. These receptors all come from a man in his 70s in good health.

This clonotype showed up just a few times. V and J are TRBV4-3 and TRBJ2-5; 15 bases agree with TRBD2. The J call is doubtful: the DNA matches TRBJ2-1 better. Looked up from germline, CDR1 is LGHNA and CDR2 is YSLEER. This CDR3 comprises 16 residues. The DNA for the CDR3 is TGCGCCAGCAGCCAAGACCGGACTAGCGGGAGGGGTGAGCAGTTCTTC. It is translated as CASSQDRTSGRGEQFF.

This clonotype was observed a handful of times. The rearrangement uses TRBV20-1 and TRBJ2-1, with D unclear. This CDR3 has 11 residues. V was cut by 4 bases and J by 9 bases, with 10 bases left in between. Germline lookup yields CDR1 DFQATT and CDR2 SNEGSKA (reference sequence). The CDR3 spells CSAIVGREQFF. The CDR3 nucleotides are TGCAGTGCTATTGTGGGTCGTGAGCAGTTCTTC.

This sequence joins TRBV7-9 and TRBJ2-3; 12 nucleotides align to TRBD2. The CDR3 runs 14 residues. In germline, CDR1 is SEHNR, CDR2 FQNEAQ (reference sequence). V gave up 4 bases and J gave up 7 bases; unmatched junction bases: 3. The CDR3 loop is CASSSGLAGNTQYF. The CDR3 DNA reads TGTGCCAGCAGCTCCGGACTAGCGGGAAATACGCAGTATTTT.

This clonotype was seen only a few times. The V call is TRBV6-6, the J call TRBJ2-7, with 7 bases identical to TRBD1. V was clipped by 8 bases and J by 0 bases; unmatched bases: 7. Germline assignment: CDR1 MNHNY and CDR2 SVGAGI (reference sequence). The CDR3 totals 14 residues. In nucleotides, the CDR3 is TGTGCCAGCTGGTACGGGACAGTCTCCTACGAGCAGTACTTC. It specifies CASWYGTVSYEQYF.

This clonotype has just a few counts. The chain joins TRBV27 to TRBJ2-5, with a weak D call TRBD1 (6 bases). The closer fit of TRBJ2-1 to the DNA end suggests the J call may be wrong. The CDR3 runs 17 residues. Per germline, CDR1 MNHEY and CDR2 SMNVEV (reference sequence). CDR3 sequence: CASSLDFSLRGYNEQFF. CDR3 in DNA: TGTGCCAGCAGTTTAGATTTTTCGTTGAGGGGGTACAATGAGCAGTTCTTC.

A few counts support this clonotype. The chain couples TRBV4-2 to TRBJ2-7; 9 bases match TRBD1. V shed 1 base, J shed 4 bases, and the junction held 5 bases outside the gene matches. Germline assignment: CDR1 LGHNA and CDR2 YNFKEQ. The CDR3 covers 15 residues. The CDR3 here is CASSQGTGTGYEQYF. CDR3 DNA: TGTGCCAGCAGCCAAGGGACTGGGACAGGGTACGAGCAGTACTTC.

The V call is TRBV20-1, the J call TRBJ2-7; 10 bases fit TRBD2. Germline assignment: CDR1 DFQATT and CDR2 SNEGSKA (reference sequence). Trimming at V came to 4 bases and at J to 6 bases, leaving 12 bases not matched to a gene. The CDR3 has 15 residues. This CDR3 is CSATGRLAGVSEQYF. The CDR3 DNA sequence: TGCAGTGCTACCGGCAGGCTAGCGGGAGTTAGCGAGCAGTACTTC.

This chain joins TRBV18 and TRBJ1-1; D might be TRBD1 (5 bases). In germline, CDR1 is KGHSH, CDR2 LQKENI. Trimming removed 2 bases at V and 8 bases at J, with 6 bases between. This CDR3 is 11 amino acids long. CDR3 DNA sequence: TGTGCCAGCTCACCAGAGGGGGAAGCTTTCTTT. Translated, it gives CASSPEGEAFF.

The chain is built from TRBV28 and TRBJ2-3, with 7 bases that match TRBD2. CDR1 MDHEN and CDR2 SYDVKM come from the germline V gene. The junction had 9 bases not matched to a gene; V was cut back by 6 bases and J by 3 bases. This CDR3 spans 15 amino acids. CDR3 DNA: TGTGCCAGCAGCCCCCTGCTAGCGGAGACAGATACGCAGTATTTT. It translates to CASSPLLAETDTQYF. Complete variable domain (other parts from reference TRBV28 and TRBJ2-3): DVKVTQSSRYLVKRTGEKVFLECVQDMDHENMFWYRQDPGLGLRLIYFSYDVKMKEKGDIPEGYSVSREKKERFSLILESASTNQTSMYLCASSPLLAETDTQYFGPGTRLTVL.

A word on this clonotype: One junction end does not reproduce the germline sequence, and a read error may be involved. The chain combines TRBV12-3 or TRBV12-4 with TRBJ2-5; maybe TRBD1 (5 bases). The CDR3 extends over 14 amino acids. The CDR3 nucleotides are TGTGCCAGCAGCTACAGACAGAACCAAGTGACCCAGTACTTC. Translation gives CASSYRQNQVTQYF.

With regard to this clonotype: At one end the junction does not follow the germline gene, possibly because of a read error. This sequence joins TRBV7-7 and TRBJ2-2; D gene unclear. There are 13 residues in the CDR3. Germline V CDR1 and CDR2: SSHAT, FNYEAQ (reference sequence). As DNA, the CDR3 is TGTGCTAGCAGCTCGACAAGAGGCGGGGAGCTGTTTTTT. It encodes CASSSTRGGELFF.